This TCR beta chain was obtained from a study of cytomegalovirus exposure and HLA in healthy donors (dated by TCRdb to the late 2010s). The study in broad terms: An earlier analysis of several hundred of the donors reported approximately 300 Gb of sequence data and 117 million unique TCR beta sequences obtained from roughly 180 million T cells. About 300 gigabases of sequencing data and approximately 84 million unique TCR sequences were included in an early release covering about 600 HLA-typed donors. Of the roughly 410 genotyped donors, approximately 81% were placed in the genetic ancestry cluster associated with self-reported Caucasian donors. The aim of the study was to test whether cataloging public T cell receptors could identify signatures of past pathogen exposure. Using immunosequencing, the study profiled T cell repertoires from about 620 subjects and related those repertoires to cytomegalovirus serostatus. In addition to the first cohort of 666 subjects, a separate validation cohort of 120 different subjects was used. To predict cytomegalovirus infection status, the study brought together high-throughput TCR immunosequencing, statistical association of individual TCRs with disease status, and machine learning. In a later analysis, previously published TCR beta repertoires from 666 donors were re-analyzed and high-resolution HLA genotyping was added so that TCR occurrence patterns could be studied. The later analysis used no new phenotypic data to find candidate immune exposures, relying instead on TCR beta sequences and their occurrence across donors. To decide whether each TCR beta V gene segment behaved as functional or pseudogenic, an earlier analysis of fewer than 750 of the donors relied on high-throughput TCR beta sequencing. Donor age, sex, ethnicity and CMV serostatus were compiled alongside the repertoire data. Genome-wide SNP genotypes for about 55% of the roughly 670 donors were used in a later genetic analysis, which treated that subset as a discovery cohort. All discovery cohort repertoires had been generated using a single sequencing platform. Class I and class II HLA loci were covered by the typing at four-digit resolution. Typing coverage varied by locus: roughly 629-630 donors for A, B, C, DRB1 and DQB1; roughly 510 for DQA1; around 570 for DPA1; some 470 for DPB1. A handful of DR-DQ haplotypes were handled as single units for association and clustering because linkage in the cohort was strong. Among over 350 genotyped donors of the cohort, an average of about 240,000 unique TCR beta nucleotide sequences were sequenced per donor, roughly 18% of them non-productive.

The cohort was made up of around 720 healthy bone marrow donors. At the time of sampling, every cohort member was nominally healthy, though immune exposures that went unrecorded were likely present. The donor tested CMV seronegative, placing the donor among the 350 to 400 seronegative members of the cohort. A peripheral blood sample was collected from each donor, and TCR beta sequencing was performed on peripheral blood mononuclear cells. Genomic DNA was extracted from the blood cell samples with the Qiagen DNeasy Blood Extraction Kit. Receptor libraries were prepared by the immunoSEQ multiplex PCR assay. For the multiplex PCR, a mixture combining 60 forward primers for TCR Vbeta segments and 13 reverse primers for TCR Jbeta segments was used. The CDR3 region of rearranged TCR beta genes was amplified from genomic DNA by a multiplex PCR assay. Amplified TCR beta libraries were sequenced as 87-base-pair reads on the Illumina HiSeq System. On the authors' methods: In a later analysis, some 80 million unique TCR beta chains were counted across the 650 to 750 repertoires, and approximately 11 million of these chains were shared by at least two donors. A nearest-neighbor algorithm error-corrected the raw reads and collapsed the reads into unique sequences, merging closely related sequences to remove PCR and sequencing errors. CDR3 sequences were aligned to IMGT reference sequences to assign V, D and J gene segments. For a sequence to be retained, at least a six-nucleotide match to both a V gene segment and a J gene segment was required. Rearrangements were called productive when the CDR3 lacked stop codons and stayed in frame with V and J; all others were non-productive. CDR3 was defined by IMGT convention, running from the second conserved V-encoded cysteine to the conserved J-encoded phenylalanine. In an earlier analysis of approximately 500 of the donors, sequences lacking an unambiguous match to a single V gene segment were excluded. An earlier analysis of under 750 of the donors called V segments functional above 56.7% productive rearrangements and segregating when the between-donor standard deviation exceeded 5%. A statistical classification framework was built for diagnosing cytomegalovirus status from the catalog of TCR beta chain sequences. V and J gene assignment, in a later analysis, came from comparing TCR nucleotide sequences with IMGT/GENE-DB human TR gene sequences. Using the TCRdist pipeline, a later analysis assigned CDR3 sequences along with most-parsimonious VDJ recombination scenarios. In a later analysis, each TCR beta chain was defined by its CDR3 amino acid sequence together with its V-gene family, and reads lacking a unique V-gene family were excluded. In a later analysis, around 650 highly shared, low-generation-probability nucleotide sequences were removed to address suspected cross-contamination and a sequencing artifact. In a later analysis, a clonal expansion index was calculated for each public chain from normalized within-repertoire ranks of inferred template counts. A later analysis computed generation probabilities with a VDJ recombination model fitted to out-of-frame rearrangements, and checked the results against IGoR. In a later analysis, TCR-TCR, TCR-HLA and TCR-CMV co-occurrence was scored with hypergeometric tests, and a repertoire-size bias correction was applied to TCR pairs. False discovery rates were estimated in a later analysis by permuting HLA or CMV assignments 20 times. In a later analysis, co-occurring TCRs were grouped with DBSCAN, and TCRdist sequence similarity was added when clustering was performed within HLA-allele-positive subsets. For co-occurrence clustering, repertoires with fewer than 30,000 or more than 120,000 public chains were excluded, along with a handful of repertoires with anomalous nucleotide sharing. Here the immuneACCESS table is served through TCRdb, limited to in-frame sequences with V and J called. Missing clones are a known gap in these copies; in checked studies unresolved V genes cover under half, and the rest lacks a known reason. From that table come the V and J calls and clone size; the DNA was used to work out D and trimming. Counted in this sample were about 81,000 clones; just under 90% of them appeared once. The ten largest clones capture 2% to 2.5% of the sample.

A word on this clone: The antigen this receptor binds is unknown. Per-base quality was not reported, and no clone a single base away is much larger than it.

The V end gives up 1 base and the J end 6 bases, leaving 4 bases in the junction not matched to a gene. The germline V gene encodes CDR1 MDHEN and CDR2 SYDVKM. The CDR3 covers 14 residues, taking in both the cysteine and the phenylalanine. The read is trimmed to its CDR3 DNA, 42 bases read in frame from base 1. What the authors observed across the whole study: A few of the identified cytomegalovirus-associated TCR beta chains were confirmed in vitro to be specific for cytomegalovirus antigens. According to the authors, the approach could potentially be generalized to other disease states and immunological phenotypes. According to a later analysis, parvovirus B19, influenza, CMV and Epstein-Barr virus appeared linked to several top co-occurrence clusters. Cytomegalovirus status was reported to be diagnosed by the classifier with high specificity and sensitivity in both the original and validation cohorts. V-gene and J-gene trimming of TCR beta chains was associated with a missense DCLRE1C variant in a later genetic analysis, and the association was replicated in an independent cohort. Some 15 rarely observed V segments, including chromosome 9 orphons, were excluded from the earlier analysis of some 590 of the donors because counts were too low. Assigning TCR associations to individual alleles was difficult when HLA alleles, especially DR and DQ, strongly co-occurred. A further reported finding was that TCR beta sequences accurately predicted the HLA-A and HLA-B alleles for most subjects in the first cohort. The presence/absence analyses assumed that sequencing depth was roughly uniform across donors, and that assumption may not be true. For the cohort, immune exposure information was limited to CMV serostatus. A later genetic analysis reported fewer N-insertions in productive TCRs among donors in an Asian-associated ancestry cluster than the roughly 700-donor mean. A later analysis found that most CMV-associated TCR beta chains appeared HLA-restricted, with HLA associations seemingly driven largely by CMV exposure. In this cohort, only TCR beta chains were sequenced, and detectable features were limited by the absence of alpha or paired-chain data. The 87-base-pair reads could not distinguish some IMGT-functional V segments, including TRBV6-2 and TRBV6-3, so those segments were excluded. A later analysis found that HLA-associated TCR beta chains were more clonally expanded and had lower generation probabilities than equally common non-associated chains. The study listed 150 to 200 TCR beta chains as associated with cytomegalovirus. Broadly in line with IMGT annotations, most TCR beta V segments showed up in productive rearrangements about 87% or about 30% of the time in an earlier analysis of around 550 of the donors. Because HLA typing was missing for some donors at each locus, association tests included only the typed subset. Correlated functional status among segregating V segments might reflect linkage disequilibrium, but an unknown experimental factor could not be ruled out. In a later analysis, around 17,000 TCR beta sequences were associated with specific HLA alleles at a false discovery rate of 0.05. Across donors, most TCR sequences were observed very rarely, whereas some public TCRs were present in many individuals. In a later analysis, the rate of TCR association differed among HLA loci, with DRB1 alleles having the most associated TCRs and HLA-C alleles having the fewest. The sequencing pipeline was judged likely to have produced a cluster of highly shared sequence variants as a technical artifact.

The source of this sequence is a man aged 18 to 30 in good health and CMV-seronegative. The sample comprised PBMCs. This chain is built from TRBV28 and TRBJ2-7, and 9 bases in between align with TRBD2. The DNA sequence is TGTGCCAGCAGTTTATCACTAGCGGGTCCCGAGCAGTACTTC. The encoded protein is CASSLSLAGPEQYF.